This T cell receptor beta chain was obtained from a study of T cells in Graves' hyperthyroidism and ophthalmopathy (dated by TCRdb to the late 2010s). In the study overall: Peripheral blood was sampled at the time of initial diagnosis, prior to any treatment. In addition, the study compared T-cell repertoires in thyroid tissue and in blood from over 5 Graves' hyperthyroidism patients. To identify TCR V-J signatures that set the groups apart, the researchers used a discovery cohort of 100 patients, made up of about 44 with Graves' ophthalmopathy and 57 with stable Graves' hyperthyroidism. An independent validation cohort of about 19 hyperthyroidism patients and roughly 16 patients who later progressed to ophthalmopathy tested prospective prediction of ophthalmopathy. The paper describes TCR Vbeta CDR3 sequencing of around 140 peripheral blood samples, made up of about 40 ophthalmopathy patients, around 78 hyperthyroidism patients and some 17 progressor patients. The approximately 98 discovery patients were randomly divided into training and test sets at a 7:3 ratio. Following sampling, methimazole starting at 30 mg daily was given to hyperthyroidism patients, and high-dose intravenous methylprednisolone was given to ophthalmopathy patients.

About this clonotype itself: Its specific antigen is unknown. Per-base qualities were not stored, and no clone one base away is much larger.

Ophthalmopathy patients had moderately to severely active disease, Clinical Activity Score of at least 3, NOSPECS grade of at least 4, and duration under 3 months. The study excluded patients with uncontrolled infections, other autoimmune diseases, pregnancy or lactation. Diagnoses were based on clinical symptoms, serum thyroxine and TRAb, thyroid ultrasound and orbital computed tomography. Ficoll-Paque density gradient centrifugation was used to isolate PBMCs from about 10 ml of fresh peripheral blood. Trizol reagent was used to extract total RNA, and RNA quality was then checked on an Agilent 2100 Bioanalyzer. The TCR beta CDR3 regions were amplified from the RNA transcripts. The TCR CDR3 was subjected to a first round of RT-PCR using the HTBI primer set and the Qiagen OneStep RT-PCR kit. A second multiplex PCR round built the libraries, followed by size selection and purification. Libraries were sequenced paired-end with 100 bp reads on an Illumina HiSeq2000. Regarding the original processing steps: SOAPnuke was used to process the raw data, removing reads that contained adapters or uncalled bases, had a mean Phred below 15, or lacked an exact match to the constant primer or identifier. COPE v1.2.5 was used to merge the high-quality paired reads, and each unique nucleotide sequence was defined as a clonotype. MiTCR v1.1 was used to align the clonotypes against IMGT TRBV, TRBD and TRBJ reference segments. Analysis was restricted to V-J combinations with a frequency above 0.0001, which covered roughly 99% of repertoires. The TCS score was defined as F50 (clonal expansion) divided by E x V (chaos), with BLOSUM62-based TCRdist calculated between CDR3 peptides within each V-J. Welch's t-statistics and random forest reduced 450 to 600 V-J features to roughly 13, which were used in a naive Bayes classifier (R e1071). TCRdb took the public reads, trimmed them with fastp at Q25, ran MiXCR for clone calling and kept in-frame beta chains. Identical CDR3 proteins give one entry, which carries the most common genes and DNA. The authors' filters were not applied to this entry. The sample includes approximately 600,000 distinct CDR3 sequences, with 13% to 15% observed a single time. The ten largest clones take up roughly 6.9% of the sample.

Trimming accounts for 4 bases at V and 8 bases at J, while the number of junction bases matched to no gene is 13. CDR3 length: 16 amino acids, cysteine to phenylalanine. Only CDR3 DNA is held: 48 bases, read in frame from base 1. Based on the germline V gene (reference sequence), the CDR1 and CDR2 sequences are LNHNV and YYDKDF. Study-level results and caveats: In cross-validation, a model built on a 13 V-J signature told ophthalmopathy apart from stable hyperthyroidism with about 90% sensitivity and roughly 81% specificity, and in testing the same model reached 80%/75%. Most expanded thyroid clonotypes (frequency above 0.001) were also detected in blood, a finding suggesting that blood repertoires may reflect thyroid immune responses. Sample size was not statistically predetermined, and blinding of investigators to group allocation was not performed. In validation, progression to ophthalmopathy was predicted by the model with 55% to 71% sensitivity and 72.22% specificity, a median of roughly six months before onset.

The material sequenced was blood. The origin of this receptor is a woman between 18 and 29 years old with Graves' ophthalmopathy. The chain is assembled from TRBV15 and TRBJ2-1, with 8 bases aligning to TRBD1. The nucleotide sequence is TGTGCCACCAGCAACGTCCGGGGGACAGGTTACGATGAGCAGTTCTTC. This codes for CATSNVRGTGYDEQFF.